What follows describes a single TCR beta chain. Its antigen is unknown. Libraries for TCR beta were made by quantitative 5'-RACE with molecular barcodes. Using its own MiXCR run on the 5' RACE reads, TCRdb lists one record per CDR3 protein. The table has some 700,000 distinct CDR3 sequences, around 19% seen once. The sample is drawn from a study of CD8 T cells in ankylosing spondylitis. Study observations and caveats: Disease-associated clones were CD8+ and fairly uncommon in peripheral blood. Roughly 8 highly homologous variants made up a TCR beta motif that seemed to typify ankylosing spondylitis blood. In the blood and synovial fluid of reactive arthritis, some motif variants had been previously reported. Significant enrichment of disease-linked clones was reported in matched ankylosing spondylitis synovial fluid.

Germline loops: CDR1 SGDLS, CDR2 YYNGEE. With 2 bases removed from V and 4 bases from J, the gap between germline ends came to 12 bases. The CDR3 consists of 15 residues. This chain connects TRBV9 to TRBJ2-2; tentatively, D is TRBD1 (6 bases). The sequenced sample consisted of blood, either unsorted or a sorted T cell fraction (not recorded which). This clonotype originated in a male donor with ankylosing spondylitis. CDR3 bases: TGTGCCAGCAGCGTCGGGGACATGAGCACCGGGGAGCTGTTTTTT. Its protein is CASSVGDMSTGELFF.